One sample yielded the 6 T cell receptor beta chains listed below, sequenced in a study of T cell responses to AZD1222 COVID-19 vaccine. Data came from immunoSEQ multiplex PCR; TCRdb stores just in-frame clones and leaves some out. Of about 140,000 clones listed, about nine tenths are singletons. This material consisted of peripheral blood, taken 28 days after the second AZD1222 dose. These receptors originate from an adult who received the AZD1222 COVID-19 vaccine.

CDR3 sequence (DNA): TGTGCCAGCAGCTTCCAGACCAGGGAGGAGACCCAGTACTTC. It is translated as CASSFQTREETQYF. The J gene is TRBJ2-5, the V gene TRBV7-3; either TRBD1 or TRBD2 may supply D (5 bases each). V was cut by 3 bases and J by 5 bases, with 13 bases left in between. From germline, CDR1 is SGHTA and CDR2 FQGTGA. There are 14 residues in the CDR3. Full variable domain (outside the CDR3, taken from reference TRBV7-3 and TRBJ2-5): GAGVSQTPSNKVTEKGKYVELRCDPISGHTALYWYRQSLGQGPEFLIYFQGTGAADDSGLPNDRFFAVRPEGSVSTLKIQRTERGDSAVYLCASSFQTREETQYFGPGTRLLVL.

The rearrangement joins TRBV7-3 to TRBJ2-2; the D gene is possibly TRBD1 (5 bases). Per the germline V gene, CDR1 is SGHTA and CDR2 is FQGTGA. The CDR3 sequence is 13 residues long. V shed 5 bases and J shed 5 bases, with 9 bases lying between them. CDR3 in DNA: TGTGCCAGCAGCCGCAAGGGGACCGGGGAGCTGTTTTTT. Protein: CASSRKGTGELFF.

The chain couples TRBV28 to TRBJ2-1; D is possibly TRBD2 (5 bases). CDR3 size: 16 residues. Germline V CDR1 and CDR2: MDHEN, SYDVKM. Trimming cost V 5 bases and J 0 bases, with 14 bases left between them. CDR3 region: CASSERSGLSYNEQFF. In DNA form, the CDR3 reads TGTGCCAGCAGTGAACGAAGCGGCCTCTCCTACAATGAGCAGTTCTTC. Filled out from reference TRBV28 and TRBJ2-1, the complete variable domain reads DVKVTQSSRYLVKRTGEKVFLECVQDMDHENMFWYRQDPGLGLRLIYFSYDVKMKEKGDIPEGYSVSREKKERFSLILESASTNQTSMYLCASSERSGLSYNEQFFGPGTRLTVL.

This chain uses TRBV6-6 with TRBJ2-1, with D possibly being TRBD1 (6 bases). The germline V gene encodes CDR1 MNHNY and CDR2 SVGAGI (reference sequence). V lost 2 bases to trimming and J lost 12 bases, with 11 bases between them. The CDR3 spans 12 residues. The CDR3 is CASSYTQGAQFF. The CDR3 bases are TGTGCCAGCAGTTACACACAGGGTGCGCAGTTCTTC.

This chain links TRBV10-2 with TRBJ1-1, with D possibly TRBD1 on 5 matching bases. CDR1 WSHSY and CDR2 SAAADI come from the germline V gene. The CDR3 has 15 amino acids. V was shortened by 5 bases and J by 1 base, with 14 bases between the two germline ends. CDR3 residues: CASSKPRGSNTEAFF. For the CDR3, the DNA is TGCGCCAGCAGTAAACCCCGGGGCTCGAACACTGAAGCTTTCTTT.

This clone has only one observation. The chain links TRBV4-1 to TRBJ2-3, with D unclear. Looked up from germline, CDR1 is MGHRA and CDR2 is YSYEKL. The length of the CDR3 is 12 residues. V lost 0 bases, J lost 6 bases, and 4 bases lay in between. CDR3 loop: CASSQDVDTQYF. The CDR3 nucleotides are TGCGCCAGCAGCCAAGATGTCGATACGCAGTATTTT.